This entry lists 20 T cell receptor beta chains sequenced from one sample in a study of T cells in Graves' hyperthyroidism and ophthalmopathy (dated by TCRdb to the late 2010s). The library was prepared using multiplex PCR. Sequenced on an Illumina HiSeq 2000. Amplification of TCR beta CDR3 regions was carried out from RNA transcripts. For the first round of RT-PCR on the TCR CDR3, the HTBI primer set was used together with the Qiagen OneStep RT-PCR kit. In TCRdb, the public reads were trimmed at Q25 with fastp and aligned with MiXCR, with productive beta chains retained. Identical CDR3 protein sequences are pooled into one entry, listed with their most common genes and DNA. For this sample the table gives about 350,000 distinct CDR3 sequences, of which roughly 20% were detected only once. The ten largest clones capture 15% to 19% of the sample. Sequencing input: blood. Receptors originate from a woman between 40 and 55 years old with Graves' ophthalmopathy.

The genes are TRBV7-8 and TRBJ1-1; 7 positions match TRBD1. V gave up 4 bases and J gave up 1 base; unmatched junction bases: 3. Germline V gene lookup returns CDR1 SGHVS and CDR2 FQNEAQ. This CDR3 has 14 amino acids. The CDR3 DNA reads TGTGCCAGCAGCTACGACAGGGAGAACACTGAAGCTTTCTTT. This encodes CASSYDRENTEAFF.

The chain has TRBV7-2 and TRBJ1-1; D call uncertain. The CDR3 is 14 residues long. V dropped 7 bases and J dropped 1 base, with 13 bases sitting between them. Per germline, CDR1 SGHTA and CDR2 FQGNSA. CDR3 region: CASKFGGGNTEAFF. CDR3 coding DNA: TGTGCCAGCAAATTCGGCGGCGGGAACACTGAAGCTTTCTTT.

This clonotype was found many times. The rearrangement uses TRBV20-1 and TRBJ2-7; a weak D match, TRBD1 (5 bases). The CDR3 totals 14 residues. The V and J ends lost 1 base and 2 bases respectively, with 12 bases between them. The germline CDR1 and CDR2 sequences are DFQATT and SNEGSKA (reference sequence). CDR3 nucleotide sequence: TGCAGTGCTAGAGGCCGCAGGGATGCCTACGAGCAGTACTTC. Its protein product is CSARGRRDAYEQYF.

This clonotype was counted ten times or more. CDR3 coding DNA: TGTGCCAGCAGTTTGACGGGACAGGGGGTGGACGAGCAGTACTTC. The encoded protein is CASSLTGQGVDEQYF. The chain combines TRBV28 with TRBJ2-7, with 11 bases that match TRBD1. Trimming removed 3 bases from V and 5 bases from J; junction bases left unmatched: 6. CDR1 and CDR2 (germline): MDHEN, SYDVKM. This CDR3 contains 15 residues.

This clonotype showed up many times. This chain uses TRBV6-5 with TRBJ1-1; no firm D call. CDR1 is MNHEY and CDR2 is SVGAGI in the germline V gene. The V and J ends lost 7 bases and 4 bases respectively, with 7 bases between them. This CDR3 has 11 amino acids. CDR3 amino acids: CASTGSTEAFF. CDR3 sequence (DNA): TGTGCCAGCACGGGGAGCACTGAAGCTTTCTTT.

This clonotype was observed at least ten times. The V call is TRBV7-2, the J call TRBJ2-2; tentatively, D is TRBD1 (6 bases). Germline V gene lookup returns CDR1 SGHTA and CDR2 FQGNSA. The V end lost 5 bases, the J end lost 4 bases, and 11 bases lay between the germline ends. The CDR3 extends over 14 amino acids. The DNA for the CDR3 is TGTGCCAGCAGCCACGGACAGTTCACCGGGGAGCTGTTTTTT. As protein: CASSHGQFTGELFF.

This clonotype has ten or more counts. A much bigger clone sits one base away, suggesting this may be a read error. The rearrangement uses TRBV12-3 or TRBV12-4 and TRBJ1-1; D gene ambiguous. The CDR3 has 15 residues. CDR3 amino acids: CASSLYPFWNAEAFF. CDR3 nucleotide sequence: TGTGCCAGCAGTTTGTACCCGTTCTGGAACGCTGAAGCTTTCTTT.

Ten or more counts support this clonotype. The chain combines TRBV6-2 or TRBV6-3 with TRBJ2-7; D unresolved. This CDR3 has 13 amino acids. Germline V CDR1 and CDR2: MNHEY, SVGEGT. Deletions cut 1 base from V and 6 bases from J, with 10 bases between. CDR3 protein: CASSYLPSGEQYF. CDR3 bases: TGTGCCAGCAGTTACTTACCCTCCGGCGAGCAGTACTTC.

Many counts were recorded for this clonotype. This sequence joins TRBV20-1 and TRBJ2-2; a weak D match, TRBD1 (6 bases). Germline values: CDR1 DFQATT, CDR2 SNEGSKA (reference sequence). Trimming cost V 0 bases and J 1 base, with 15 bases left between them. The CDR3 loop spans 17 amino acids. CDR3 protein: CSARDPRRGKNTGELFF. The CDR3 coding sequence is TGCAGTGCTAGAGACCCCCGCAGGGGAAAGAACACCGGGGAGCTGTTTTTT.

This clonotype showed up many times. V gene TRBV6-1 combines with J gene TRBJ2-2; possible D gene TRBD2, 7 bases. This CDR3 has 15 amino acids. From germline, CDR1 is MNHNS and CDR2 SASEGT. Trimming stripped 2 bases from V and 6 bases from J, with 13 bases between. CDR3 protein: CASSERRGRAGELFF. CDR3 in DNA: TGTGCCAGCAGTGAAAGGCGGGGGCGGGCCGGGGAGCTGTTTTTT.

This clonotype showed up many times. V and J are TRBV27 and TRBJ2-5; TRBD1 agrees at 10 bases. The CDR3 has 16 residues. Germline CDR1 is MNHEY and CDR2 is SMNVEV (reference sequence). V gave up 5 bases and J gave up 5 bases; unmatched junction bases: 11. The CDR3, as DNA: TGTGCCAGCAGTCCCACGACAGGGGGCGTGTGGGAGACCCAGTACTTC. It yields the protein CASSPTTGGVWETQYF.

This clonotype came up a few times. The chain carries TRBV14 and TRBJ1-6; 7 bases are shared with TRBD1. Looked up from germline, CDR1 is SGHDN and CDR2 is FVKESK. With 5 bases clipped from V and 7 bases from J, the junction kept 5 bases outside the gene matches. The CDR3 runs 14 residues. The CDR3 DNA is TGTGCCAGCAGCTGGTCAGGGGGAAATTCACCCCTCCACTTT. It translates to CASSWSGGNSPLHF.

This clonotype was observed many times. The CDR3 spells CATSRDRGGSQPQHF. DNA for the CDR3: TGTGCCACCAGCAGAGACAGGGGGGGTAGTCAGCCCCAGCATTTT. V and J are TRBV15 and TRBJ1-5, with TRBD1 matching over 7 bases. Trimming removed 0 bases from V and 6 bases from J; junction bases left unmatched: 5. The CDR3 length is 15 residues. Germline V gene data show CDR1 as LNHNV and CDR2 as YYDKDF (reference sequence).

In this sample, this clonotype turned up a few times. The chain employs TRBV20-1 and TRBJ2-4, with 12 bases aligning to TRBD2. CDR3 length: 14 amino acids. The trim removed 1 base at V and 5 bases at J, leaving 0 bases unmatched. CDR1 DFQATT and CDR2 SNEGSKA come from the germline V gene (reference sequence). The CDR3, as DNA: TGCAGTGCTAGAGGGACTAGCGGGGAAAACATTCAGTACTTC. Protein: CSARGTSGENIQYF.

The sample holds many counts of this clonotype. The V call is TRBV10-3, the J call TRBJ2-5; perhaps TRBD2 as D (6 bases). This CDR3 contains 12 residues. Germline CDR1 is ENHRY and CDR2 is SYGVKD. V dropped 8 bases and J dropped 4 bases, with 11 bases sitting between them. In DNA, the CDR3 is TGTGCCATCGGGAGTAGCGGAGAGACCCAGTACTTC. Translated, it gives CAIGSSGETQYF.

At least ten counts were recorded for this clonotype. The chain recombines TRBV6-2 or TRBV6-3 with TRBJ1-5, with D hard to call. In germline, CDR1 is MNHEY, CDR2 SVGEGT. V lost 2 bases and J 4 bases, leaving 15 bases between the germline ends. The CDR3 consists of 16 residues. The DNA of the CDR3 is TGTGCCAGCAGTTACCGTACAGCTGGGGTTAATCAGCCCCAGCATTTT. Its translation is CASSYRTAGVNQPQHF.

This clonotype has only a few counts. The chain has TRBV3-1 and TRBJ2-7, with 7 nucleotides matching TRBD1. Germline CDR1 and CDR2: LGHDT and YNNKEL (reference sequence). CDR3 length: 14 amino acids. The ends lost 6 bases at V and 3 bases at J; junction bases unmatched: 8. The CDR3 loop is CASSVFGTDYEQYF. In DNA, the CDR3 is TGTGCCAGCAGTGTTTTTGGGACAGACTACGAGCAGTACTTC.

This clonotype was picked up many times. This clone may be a read error of a much larger clone one base away. V is TRBV19 and J is TRBJ2-5; D unresolved. This CDR3 contains 15 residues. Germline CDR1 and CDR2: LNHDA and SQIVND (reference sequence). The CDR3 DNA reads TGTGCCAGTAGTAAGGGTCGTACGGCGTCGGAGACCCAGCACTTC. It codes for CASSKGRTASETQHF.

This clonotype was picked up many times. At one boundary the junction diverges from the germline segment, which might be a read error. The chain is built from TRBV6-5 and TRBJ1-5; maybe TRBD1 (5 bases). Germline V gives CDR1 MNHEY, CDR2 SVGAGI. This CDR3 has 14 amino acids. Written as DNA, the CDR3 is TGTGCCAGCCGTTATGACAGTTGGAATCAGCCCCAGCATTTT. Its protein is CASRYDSWNQPQHF.

This clonotype appeared many times. The V and J genes are TRBV20-1 and TRBJ1-2, with D unresolved. CDR1 is DFQATT and CDR2 is SNEGSKA in the germline V gene (reference sequence). The V end was cut by 3 bases, the J end by 7 bases, with 12 bases between. This CDR3 region has 12 residues. The CDR3 DNA is TGCAGTGCTAGGGGGTATCTCAGTGGCTACACCTTC. Translating it yields CSARGYLSGYTF.